Reported below is one TCR beta chain. Its antigen is unidentified. The germline CDR1 and CDR2 sequences are SEHNR and FQNEAQ (reference sequence). The CDR3 is made up of 11 amino acids. Between the trimmed V and J ends, which lost 3 bases and 7 bases, there was a span of 6 bases. The data were obtained in a study of identical twins' blood T cells. Study observations and caveats: Mainly, cloneset size products determined shared clonotypes, twins included. Environmental influences on twin similarity could not be excluded. Top TCRbeta clonotypes were shared more with twin than unrelated donors.

Sample barcodes were added at both library ends during cDNA synthesis. TCRdb re-called the 5' RACE reads with MiXCR, one entry per CDR3 protein. The data show a few hundred thousand distinct CDR3 sequences, with 28% seen just once and more than 5.5% held by the top ten. The chain joins TRBV7-9 to TRBJ1-2; no reliable D call. Material: PBMCs. This TCR came from a woman between 18 and 55 years old in good health. The CDR3 sequence is CASSFNTGYTF. The CDR3 nucleotides are TGTGCCAGCAGCTTCAATACTGGCTACACCTTC.